These 25 T cell receptor beta chains came from one sample sequenced in a study of regulatory T cells in long-lasting Graves disease. With iRepertoire HTBI primers and Arm-PCR of CDR3 regions, TCR beta libraries were built. TCRdb reprocessed the multiplex PCR reads via MiXCR and lists one record per CDR3 protein. The data show 450,000 to 600,000 distinct CDR3 sequences, with approximately 12% seen just once and more than 8.5% held by the top ten. Time point defined: newly diagnosed GD, antithyroid drugs for less than 3 months. Scientists built the TCR library using RNA that was extracted from PBMCs. The same data also went into a second study, on T cells in Graves' hyperthyroidism and ophthalmopathy.

Here the sequenced sample was peripheral blood mononuclear cells (PBMCs), taken at new diagnosis, from a patient treated with antithyroid drugs. The receptor set was obtained from a man younger than 40 with Graves disease.

This clonotype was seen ten or more times. The CDR3 loop is CASSQGQRRNGYTF. The CDR3 coding sequence is TGTGCCAGCAGCCAAGGCCAGAGGAGGAATGGCTACACCTTC. The chain recombines TRBV3-1 with TRBJ1-2; D is undetermined. Germline CDR1 LGHDT, CDR2 YNNKEL (reference sequence). The V end was cut by 1 base, the J end by 6 bases, with 12 bases between. There are 14 residues in the CDR3.

The chain is built from TRBV9 and TRBJ1-2, with D possibly TRBD1 on 5 matching bases. Between the trimmed V and J ends, which lost 2 bases and 6 bases, there was a span of 20 bases. The CDR3 sequence is 16 residues long. CDR1 and CDR2 (germline): SGDLS, YYNGEE. CDR3 nucleotide sequence: TGTGCCAGCAGCGTGGCTGCCAGGGTAGTAGGTCATGGCTACACCTTC. Translating gives CASSVAARVVGHGYTF.

In its sample, this clonotype was seen many times. This chain connects TRBV13 to TRBJ2-1; TRBD1 matches at 8 bases. The CDR3 has 15 residues. The J segment lost 8 bases and the V segment lost 1 base, leaving 7 bases of the junction unmatched. Germline V gene sequence: CDR1 PRHDT, CDR2 FYEKMQ (reference sequence). The DNA for the CDR3 is TGTGCCAGCAGCTTAGCAGGGGGCAGGGGCCATGAGCAGTTCTTC. Residues: CASSLAGGRGHEQFF.

This clonotype has just a few counts. J is TRBJ2-2 and V is TRBV19; D is unresolved. The V end was cut by 8 bases, the J end by 4 bases, with 20 bases between. The CDR3 totals 16 residues. Germline V gene sequence: CDR1 LNHDA, CDR2 SQIVND (reference sequence). The CDR3 DNA follows: TGTGCCAGTTCTCCGGGCCCCCATCGCGGCACCGGGGAGCTGTTTTTT. The encoded protein is CASSPGPHRGTGELFF.

This clonotype was counted many times. V and J are TRBV3-1 and TRBJ1-4, with D possibly matching TRBD1 (6 bases). Germline CDR1 is LGHDT and CDR2 is YNNKEL (reference sequence). The CDR3 covers 13 residues. V was pared by 4 bases and J by 10 bases, with 13 bases between. As DNA, the CDR3 is TGTGCCAGCAGCCCCCACAGGGATGGAAAACTGTTTTTT. Encoded protein: CASSPHRDGKLFF.

This clonotype occurred a few times. The rearrangement joins TRBV27 to TRBJ2-7; maybe TRBD1 (6 bases). Looked up from germline, CDR1 is MNHEY and CDR2 is SMNVEV (reference sequence). The CDR3 length is 14 residues. Trimming took 5 bases from V and 4 from J, leaving 15 bases between them. The CDR3 DNA sequence: TGTGCCAGCAGTCGCCGGGACAAGGGGTACGAGCAGTACTTC. It codes for CASSRRDKGYEQYF.

The table lists this clonotype with a few counts. The genes are TRBV10-1 and TRBJ2-3, with TRBD2 matching over 10 bases. Germline lookup yields CDR1 WNHNN and CDR2 SYGVQD (reference sequence). V gave up 2 bases and J gave up 10 bases; unmatched junction bases: 3. This CDR3 is 13 amino acids long. CDR3 loop: CASSEAGLAAQYF. CDR3 sequence (DNA): TGCGCCAGCAGTGAGGCCGGACTAGCGGCGCAGTATTTT.

The V gene is TRBV5-1, the J gene TRBJ2-3; 8 positions match TRBD2. CDR1 and CDR2 (germline): SGHRS, YFSETQ. This CDR3 spans 16 amino acids. V lost 5 bases to trimming and J lost 2 bases; unmatched junction nucleotides: 10. In DNA form, the CDR3 reads TGCGCCAGCAGGGCCTTAGCGGGGCCCCTCACAGATACGCAGTATTTT. Its protein is CASRALAGPLTDTQYF. Combining the CDR3 with reference TRBV5-1 and TRBJ2-3 gives the whole variable domain KAGVTQTPRYLIKTRGQQVTLSCSPISGHRSVSWYQQTPGQGLQFLFEYFSETQRNKGNFPGRFSGRQFSNSRSEMNVSTLELGDSALYLCASRALAGPLTDTQYFGPGTRLTVL.

The chain combines TRBV6-2 or TRBV6-3 with TRBJ2-7; D may correspond to TRBD1 or TRBD2 (7 bases each). The germline V gene encodes CDR1 MNHEY and CDR2 SVGEGT. This CDR3 spans 14 amino acids. V was trimmed by 8 bases and J by 6 bases, leaving 20 bases between them. The CDR3 sequence is CASGTTGVGGEQYF. For the CDR3, the DNA is TGTGCCAGCGGGACTACAGGGGTAGGTGGCGAGCAGTACTTC.

The table lists this clonotype with a few counts. The rearrangement links TRBV7-9 to TRBJ2-3, with D unresolved. Germline V gene lookup returns CDR1 SEHNR and CDR2 FQNEAQ (reference sequence). This CDR3 region has 14 residues. V shed 3 bases and J shed 2 bases, with 9 bases lying between them. DNA of the CDR3: TGTGCCAGCAGCTTCGAGCCCTCCACAGATACGCAGTATTTT. Its protein is CASSFEPSTDTQYF.

As for this clonotype: This could be a read error, since a much larger clone is one nucleotide away. J is TRBJ2-3 and V is TRBV30, with 10 nucleotides matching TRBD1. The CDR3 length is 16 residues. Germline V gene lookup returns CDR1 GTSNPN and CDR2 SVGIG (reference sequence). V dropped 3 bases and J dropped 4; count of bases not matched to a gene: 10. CDR3 bases: TGTGCCTGGAGCCTCCCGGGACAGGGGTACGCAGATACGCAGTATTTT. Its translation is CAWSLPGQGYADTQYF.

This clonotype was detected many times. V is TRBV11-2 and J is TRBJ2-5, with D possibly matching TRBD2 (6 bases). Germline V gene data show CDR1 as SGHAT and CDR2 as FQNNGV. This CDR3 is built from 16 residues. Trimming took 1 base from V and 0 from J, leaving 12 bases between them. The CDR3 DNA follows: TGTGCCAGCAGCTTAGTTGCGGGATCGTACCAAGAGACCCAGTACTTC. Translated: CASSLVAGSYQETQYF.

This chain links TRBV27 with TRBJ2-7; 10 positions agree with TRBD2. The CDR3 sequence is 15 residues long. Germline V lookup: CDR1 MNHEY, CDR2 SMNVEV (reference sequence). Germline trimming cut 1 base from V and 7 bases from J; bases unmatched to any gene: 7. This CDR3 reads CASSLFASGSGEQYF. As DNA, the CDR3 is TGTGCCAGCAGTTTATTCGCTAGCGGGAGTGGAGAGCAGTACTTC.

This clonotype has at least ten counts. The chain links TRBV5-1 to TRBJ2-1; D possibly corresponds to TRBD1 (5 bases). Trimming took 7 bases from V and 5 from J, leaving 10 bases between them. Germline CDR1 and CDR2: SGHRS and YFSETQ. The CDR3 has 12 amino acids. CDR3 DNA: TGCGCCAGCTGCAGGGCGGACAATGAGCAGTTCTTC. Translating it yields CASCRADNEQFF. The entire variable domain, with the rest obtained from reference TRBV5-1 and TRBJ2-1, is as follows: KAGVTQTPRYLIKTRGQQVTLSCSPISGHRSVSWYQQTPGQGLQFLFEYFSETQRNKGNFPGRFSGRQFSNSRSEMNVSTLELGDSALYLCASCRADNEQFFGPGTRLTVL.

The count of this clonotype is one. This probably arose from a read error, given a far larger clone one base away. The chain has TRBV6-5 and TRBJ2-1; perhaps TRBD2 as D (6 bases). This CDR3 region has 16 residues. Germline V gene data show CDR1 as MNHEY and CDR2 as SVGAGI. Trimming took off 0 bases at V and 8 bases at J, with 17 bases between the two ends. The DNA for the CDR3 is TGTGCCAGCAGTTACTCGTCCGGGAGTTGGGACGATGAGCAGTTCTTC. This translates into CASSYSSGSWDDEQFF.

This clonotype appeared a few times. The rearrangement uses TRBV20-1 and TRBJ1-3; D call uncertain. The length of the CDR3 is 13 residues. The V and J ends lost 5 bases and 0 bases respectively, with 8 bases between them. The germline V gene has CDR1 DFQATT and CDR2 SNEGSKA (reference sequence). The CDR3 sequence: CSASKDSGNTIYF. The CDR3 DNA is TGCAGTGCTTCGAAGGACTCTGGAAACACCATATATTTT.

CDR3 loop: CASSLQGAGRETQYF. As DNA, the CDR3 is TGTGCCAGCAGCCTCCAAGGGGCGGGGAGGGAGACCCAGTACTTC. The genes are TRBV4-2 and TRBJ2-5; possibly TRBD2 for D (6 bases). There are 15 residues in the CDR3. Per germline, CDR1 LGHNA and CDR2 YNFKEQ. The ends were cut back, 4 bases at V and 5 bases at J, with 17 bases in the middle.

This clonotype was seen at least ten times. V is TRBV9 and J is TRBJ1-2; 8 bases fit TRBD1. Germline lookup yields CDR1 SGDLS and CDR2 YYNGEE. V shed 1 base and J 3 bases; nucleotides not matched to a gene: 8. The CDR3 contains 16 residues. The CDR3, as DNA: TGTGCCAGCAGCGTACCAACGGCGGACAGGGACTATGGCTACACCTTC. It yields the protein CASSVPTADRDYGYTF.

This clonotype was counted ten times or more. The gene calls are TRBV29-1 and TRBJ2-5, with D perhaps given as TRBD1 or TRBD2 (5 bases each). The CDR3 length is 12 residues. V dropped 4 bases and J dropped 5 bases, with 11 bases sitting between them. Germline CDR1 is SQVTM and CDR2 is ANQGSEA. The CDR3 coding sequence is TGCAGCGTTGTGGGGGATGTGGAGACCCAGTACTTC. Protein product: CSVVGDVETQYF.

The chain links TRBV6-1 to TRBJ2-1, with TRBD2 matching over 7 bases. The CDR3 extends over 15 amino acids. J was trimmed by 2 bases and V by 6 bases; bases with no gene match: 7. CDR1 and CDR2 (germline): MNHNS, SASEGT. DNA for the CDR3: TGTGCCAGCAGACCACTAGCGAACCCCTACAATGAGCAGTTCTTC. Protein sequence: CASRPLANPYNEQFF.

Regarding this clonotype: One junction end disagrees with the germline gene, perhaps due to a read error. The rearrangement links TRBV7-8 to TRBJ2-5; 7 bases are a match to TRBD1. This CDR3 contains 15 residues. The germline CDR1 and CDR2 sequences are SGHVS and FQNEAQ. The CDR3 reads CASSQILTGRETQYF. CDR3 DNA: TGCGCCAGCAGCCAAATCTTGACAGGGCGAGAGACCCAGTACTTC.

The J gene is TRBJ1-2, the V gene TRBV20-1; D gene ambiguous. V lost 2 bases to trimming and J lost 0 bases, with 10 bases between them. CDR1 is DFQATT, CDR2 SNEGSKA, per germline (reference sequence). This CDR3 has 14 residues. CDR3 DNA sequence: TGCAGTGCTAGACGGCAGCTAACTAACTATGGCTACACCTTC. Translated: CSARRQLTNYGYTF.

At least ten counts were recorded for this clonotype. This chain links TRBV20-1 with TRBJ2-7; D is unresolved. Trimming took off 0 bases at V and 1 base at J, with 10 bases between the two ends. Germline V gene lookup returns CDR1 DFQATT and CDR2 SNEGSKA (reference sequence). This CDR3 spans 14 amino acids. CDR3: CSARDSPASYEQYF. The DNA for the CDR3 is TGCAGTGCTAGAGACAGTCCGGCTTCCTACGAGCAGTACTTC.

This clonotype has a count of ten or more. The chain is built from TRBV3-1 and TRBJ2-3; 14 bases match TRBD2. This CDR3 spans 20 amino acids. The trim removed 1 base at V and 1 base at J, leaving 10 bases unmatched. Germline values: CDR1 LGHDT, CDR2 YNNKEL (reference sequence). The CDR3 region has the DNA TGTGCCAGCAGCCAAGGGCACGCCGGGACTAGCGGGAGTGGCACAGATACGCAGTATTTT. Its translation: CASSQGHAGTSGSGTDTQYF.

This clonotype occurred many times. The rearrangement joins TRBV28 to TRBJ2-1; 9 positions match TRBD1. The V gene's germline CDR1 is MDHEN and CDR2 SYDVKM. The trim removed 6 bases at V and 5 bases at J, leaving 8 bases unmatched. The CDR3 spans 15 residues. The CDR3 sequence: CASSPNRGPHNEQFF. In DNA form, the CDR3 reads TGTGCCAGCAGCCCAAACAGGGGGCCCCACAATGAGCAGTTCTTC.